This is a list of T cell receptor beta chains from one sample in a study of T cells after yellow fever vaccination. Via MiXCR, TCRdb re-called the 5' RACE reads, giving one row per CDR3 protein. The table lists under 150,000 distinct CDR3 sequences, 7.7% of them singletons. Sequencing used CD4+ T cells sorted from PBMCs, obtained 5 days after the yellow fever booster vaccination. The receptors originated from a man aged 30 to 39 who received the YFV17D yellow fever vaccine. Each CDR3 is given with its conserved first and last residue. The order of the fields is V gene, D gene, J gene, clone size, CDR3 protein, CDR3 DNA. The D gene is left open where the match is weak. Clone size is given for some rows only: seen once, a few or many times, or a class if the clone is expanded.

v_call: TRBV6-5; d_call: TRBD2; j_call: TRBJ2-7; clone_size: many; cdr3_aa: CASSYESGRVYEQYF; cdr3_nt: TGTGCCAGCAGTTATGAAAGCGGGAGGGTTTACGAGCAGTACTTC
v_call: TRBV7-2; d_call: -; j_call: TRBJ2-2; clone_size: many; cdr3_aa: CASVKGLNLGTGELFF; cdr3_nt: TGTGCCAGCGTCAAGGGGCTAAACTTGGGTACCGGGGAGCTGTTTTTT
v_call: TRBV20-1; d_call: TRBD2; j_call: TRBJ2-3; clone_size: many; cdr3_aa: CSAIAGGTDTQYF; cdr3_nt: TGCAGTGCTATAGCGGGTGGGACAGATACGCAGTATTTT
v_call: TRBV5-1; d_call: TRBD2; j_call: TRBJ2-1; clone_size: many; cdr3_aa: CASSLAAGGQNEQFF; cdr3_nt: TGCGCCAGCAGCTTGGCCGCGGGAGGGCAAAATGAGCAGTTCTTC
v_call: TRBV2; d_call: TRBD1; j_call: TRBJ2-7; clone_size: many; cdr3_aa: CASRTRDRGYEQYF; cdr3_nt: TGTGCCAGCAGGACCAGGGACAGGGGGTACGAGCAGTACTTC
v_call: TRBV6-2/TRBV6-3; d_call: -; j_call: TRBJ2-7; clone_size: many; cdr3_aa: CASRVSALHEQYF; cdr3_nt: TGTGCCAGCAGAGTATCCGCCCTACACGAGCAGTACTTC
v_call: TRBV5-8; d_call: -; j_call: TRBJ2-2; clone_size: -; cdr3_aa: CASSSGLLGWAAGELFF; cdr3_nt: TGTGCCAGCAGCTCCGGGCTCCTCGGCTGGGCCGCCGGGGAGCTGTTTTTT
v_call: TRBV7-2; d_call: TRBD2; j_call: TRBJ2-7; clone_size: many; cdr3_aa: CASSFNSGSYEQYF; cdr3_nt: TGTGCCAGCAGCTTTAATAGCGGGAGCTACGAGCAGTACTTC
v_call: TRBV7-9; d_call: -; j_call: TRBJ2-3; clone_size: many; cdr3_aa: CASSLDGDTQYF; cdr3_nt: TGCGCCAGCAGCTTAGATGGGGATACGCAGTATTTT
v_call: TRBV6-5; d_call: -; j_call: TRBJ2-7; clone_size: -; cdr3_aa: CASSYAQSYEQYF; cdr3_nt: TGTGCCAGCAGTTACGCACAGTCCTACGAGCAGTACTTC
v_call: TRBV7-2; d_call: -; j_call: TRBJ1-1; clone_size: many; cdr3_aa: CASGGRAMNTEAFF; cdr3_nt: TGTGCCAGCGGGGGGCGTGCAATGAACACTGAAGCTTTCTTT
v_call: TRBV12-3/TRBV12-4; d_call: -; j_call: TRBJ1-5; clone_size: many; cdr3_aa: CASSLAGNQPQHF; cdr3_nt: TGTGCCAGCAGTTTGGCGGGGAATCAGCCCCAGCATTTT
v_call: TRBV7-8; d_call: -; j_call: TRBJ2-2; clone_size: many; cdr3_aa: CASSLAVGEGELFF; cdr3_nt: TGTGCCAGCAGCTTAGCGGTCGGGGAAGGGGAGCTGTTTTTT
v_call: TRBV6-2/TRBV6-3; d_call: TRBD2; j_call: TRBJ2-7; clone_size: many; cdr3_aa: CASSFAGGTYEQYF; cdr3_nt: TGTGCCAGCAGTTTTGCGGGAGGGACCTACGAGCAGTACTTC
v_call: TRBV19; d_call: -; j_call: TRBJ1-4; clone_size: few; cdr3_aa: CASKSGKWLREKLFF; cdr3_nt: TGTGCCAGTAAGTCAGGGAAGTGGCTCCGGGAAAAACTGTTTTTT
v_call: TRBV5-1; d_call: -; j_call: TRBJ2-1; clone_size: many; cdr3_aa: CASSLKQPSSYNEQFF; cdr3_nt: TGCGCCAGCAGCTTAAAACAGCCTAGCTCCTACAATGAGCAGTTCTTC